The clone carrying this T cell receptor (beta chain) was recorded many times. Its antigen is currently unknown. Assay: immunoSEQ multiplex PCR; the TCRdb copy retains only in-frame clones and omits some. The sample has around 29,000 clones, none seen only once. The data are from a study of T cell clonality in common variable immunodeficiency. Study-wide findings and caveats: Compared with controls, CVID subjects had fewer shared TCRbeta clones.

The sequence came from a person aged 18 to 75 in good health. The source material was peripheral blood mononuclear cells.

Incomplete CDR3 DNA: TGTGCCAGCAGCTTAGGAATAGCCCCTAACAATGAG. Translated: CASSLGIAPNNE. The whole CDR3 region reads CASSLGIAPNNEQFF. The V call is TRBV7-2, the J call TRBJ2-1; D gene unclear. The read finishes 3 residues shy of the CDR3 end, and the germline J gene is used to complete it. Deletions cut 1 base from V and 5 bases from J, with 12 bases between. This CDR3 has 15 amino acids. Germline V gene lookup returns CDR1 SGHTA and CDR2 FQGNSA.